Below, one T cell receptor beta chain is given with its context. The antigen remains undetermined. TCRdb ran MiXCR on the RT-PCR reads and lists one entry per CDR3 protein. The sample includes 610,000 or so distinct CDR3 sequences, around 13% of them seen just once. This entry comes from a study of response to subunit inactivated influenza vaccine. Study outcomes and limitations: There was a suggestion from the authors that each seasonal influenza vaccination recruits few new T cells.

V was pared by 7 bases and J by 3 bases, with 5 bases of the junction left unmatched. This CDR3 has 14 residues. Germline V lookup: CDR1 MNHNS, CDR2 SASEGT. The material sequenced was PBMCs from blood, taken 11 to 12 days after vaccination. The genes are TRBV6-1 and TRBJ1-4; 7 nucleotides line up with TRBD1. The receptor comes from a man over 45 who received an inactivated influenza vaccine. The CDR3 DNA sequence: TGTGCCAGCACGAGGGACAGTCCTAATGAAAAACTGTTTTTT. This sequence encodes CASTRDSPNEKLFF.